In this sample, the clone carrying this T cell receptor (beta chain) turned up many times. These data originate in a study of read filtering for tumor transcriptome and immune sequencing. CDR1 is SGHRS, CDR2 YFSETQ, per germline. V was trimmed by 6 bases and J by 4 bases, leaving 13 bases between them. The CDR3 contains 14 residues. The library was built from roughly 400 ng RNA with molecular barcoded adaptors for alpha/delta and beta/gamma chains. TCRdb processed the reads anew with MiXCR; each CDR3 protein has one entry. The profile covers tens of thousands of distinct CDR3 sequences, with 13% to 15% appearing a single time and approximately 6.5% taken by the ten largest.

The J gene is TRBJ2-2, the V gene TRBV5-1; D possibly uses TRBD1 or TRBD2 (6 bases each). The sequence was obtained from a donor at least 40 years old with multiple myeloma. Sequencing used a population of CD138-negative cells sorted from bone marrow. The CDR3 DNA reads TGCGCCAGCACCCGAGGGGGGTCCACCGGGGAGCTGTTTTTT. Translated: CASTRGGSTGELFF.